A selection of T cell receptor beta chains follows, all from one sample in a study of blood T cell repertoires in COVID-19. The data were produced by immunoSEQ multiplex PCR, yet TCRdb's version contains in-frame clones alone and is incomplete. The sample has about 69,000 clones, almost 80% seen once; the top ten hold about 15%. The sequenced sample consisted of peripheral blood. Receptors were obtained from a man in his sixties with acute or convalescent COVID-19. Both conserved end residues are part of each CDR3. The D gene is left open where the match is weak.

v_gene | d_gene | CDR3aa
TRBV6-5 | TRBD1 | CASSYSGDRGQQPQHF
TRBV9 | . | CASSATGVSDTQYF
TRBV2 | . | CASSDNRATNEKLFF
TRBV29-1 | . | CSVQQGPNQPQHF
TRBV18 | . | CASSLNLAGTTDTQYF
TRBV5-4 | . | CASSLALAFEFF
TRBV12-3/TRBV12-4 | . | CASSIQTEAFF
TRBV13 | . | CASRTGYNTEAFF
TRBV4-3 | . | CASSQDRAGGYTF
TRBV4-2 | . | CASSQVSSGNTEAFF
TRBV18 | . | CASSPSGTGANVLTF
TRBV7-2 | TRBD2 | CASSVTSGGGSSTDTQYF
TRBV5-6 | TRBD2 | CASRSEGTSGYEQFF
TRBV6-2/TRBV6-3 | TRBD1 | CASSYPDRVDGYTF
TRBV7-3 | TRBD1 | CASSLVTGKTEAFF
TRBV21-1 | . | CASSKRDRQGKNTGELFF
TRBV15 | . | CATSTASISNYGYTF
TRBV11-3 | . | CASSFGQNTGELFF
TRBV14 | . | CASSQYAGLEAF
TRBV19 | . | CAILDTETGAEAFF
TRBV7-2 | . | CASSSSGQPQHF
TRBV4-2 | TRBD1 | CASSQAGTGFNEKLFF
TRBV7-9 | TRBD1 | CASSPGQGYGYTF
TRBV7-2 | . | CASSPGAGNTEAFF
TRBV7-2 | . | CASSLNWSEAFF
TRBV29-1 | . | CSVEDQYQETQYF
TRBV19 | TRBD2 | CARLGTSDPFSYNEQFF
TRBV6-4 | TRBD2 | CASSRTSGGYNEQFF
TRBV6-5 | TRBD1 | CASRQGPSRTGELFF
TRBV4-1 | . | CASSQADRMNTEAFF
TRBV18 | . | CASSTGIYNSPLHF
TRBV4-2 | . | CASSQDTGLYEQYF
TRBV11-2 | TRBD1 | CASSLAGTDYGYTF